These 21 T cell receptor beta chains came from one sample sequenced in a study of T cells after yellow fever vaccination. TCRdb recomputed calls from the 5' RACE reads with MiXCR, one row per CDR3 protein. This table holds just under 600,000 distinct CDR3 sequences, approximately 12% found once. Sequencing used PBMCs, obtained on the day of the yellow fever booster vaccination. Source of these receptors: a man aged 25-40 years who received the YFV17D yellow fever vaccine.

This clonotype was seen only a few times. V is TRBV28 and J is TRBJ2-4, with TRBD1 as a possible D gene (6 bases). The CDR3 spans 15 residues. Germline V gives CDR1 MDHEN, CDR2 SYDVKM. V gave up 2 bases and J gave up 4 bases, with 12 bases separating them. The CDR3 region has the DNA TGTGCCAGCAGTTTACCAAGGACAGCTAAAAACATTCAGTACTTC. Protein: CASSLPRTAKNIQYF. The whole variable domain, filled in from reference TRBV28 and TRBJ2-4, reads DVKVTQSSRYLVKRTGEKVFLECVQDMDHENMFWYRQDPGLGLRLIYFSYDVKMKEKGDIPEGYSVSREKKERFSLILESASTNQTSMYLCASSLPRTAKNIQYFGAGTRLSVL.

The chain couples TRBV6-2 or TRBV6-3 to TRBJ1-1; 7 nucleotides align to TRBD1. Per germline, CDR1 MNHEY and CDR2 SVGEGT. Losses at the gene ends were 6 bases for V and 10 bases for J; bases not matched to a gene: 11. The CDR3 has 13 residues. CDR3 in DNA: TGTGCCAGCAGAAGGACAGGACTGGGAGGAGCTTTCTTT. Encoded protein: CASRRTGLGGAFF.

This clonotype was counted only a few times. The chain joins TRBV7-3 to TRBJ2-1; possibly TRBD2 for D (5 bases). This CDR3 has 14 amino acids. Germline V gene data show CDR1 as SGHTA and CDR2 as FQGTGA. V was shortened by 5 bases and J by 8 bases, with 16 bases between the two germline ends. The CDR3 loop reads CASSPKELAHEQFF. As DNA, the CDR3 is TGTGCCAGCAGCCCAAAGGAGCTAGCACATGAGCAGTTCTTC.

This clonotype turned up a few times. This sequence joins TRBV6-1 and TRBJ2-5; 16 bases agree with TRBD2. V gave up 5 bases and J gave up 5 bases; unmatched junction bases: 11. The germline V gene has CDR1 MNHNS and CDR2 SASEGT. There are 18 residues in the CDR3. The CDR3 DNA reads as TGTGCCAGCAGTCCCCCGGGACTAGCGGGAGGGCCGGGGGAGACCCAGTACTTC. Translating gives CASSPPGLAGGPGETQYF.

The chain recombines TRBV20-1 with TRBJ2-7; 7 bases agree with TRBD2. The J segment lost 2 bases and the V segment lost 6 bases, leaving 19 bases of the junction unmatched. The CDR3 totals 17 residues. Per the germline V gene, CDR1 is DFQATT and CDR2 is SNEGSKA (reference sequence). The chain's CDR3 is CSAQRGRVGARAYEQYF. The CDR3 nucleotides read TGCAGTGCCCAGAGAGGGAGGGTTGGAGCTCGGGCCTACGAGCAGTACTTC.

The genes are TRBV9 and TRBJ2-6; possibly TRBD1 for D (5 bases). This CDR3 is built from 13 residues. The germline gives CDR1 SGDLS, CDR2 YYNGEE. V was clipped by 7 bases and J by 4 bases, with 9 bases between them. The CDR3 sequence is CASAKGGANVLTF. The CDR3 DNA is TGTGCCAGCGCAAAGGGGGGGGCCAACGTCCTGACTTTC.

This clonotype was detected a few times. The genes are TRBV5-1 and TRBJ2-1; D is possibly TRBD2 (7 bases). Trimming cost V 7 bases and J 5 bases, with 19 bases left between them. The CDR3 extends over 15 amino acids. CDR1 SGHRS and CDR2 YFSETQ come from the germline V gene. CDR3 loop: CASSPTGRGDNEQFF. For the CDR3, the DNA is TGCGCCAGCTCTCCCACAGGGAGGGGGGACAATGAGCAGTTCTTC. Supplemented by reference TRBV5-1 and TRBJ2-1, the full variable domain reads KAGVTQTPRYLIKTRGQQVTLSCSPISGHRSVSWYQQTPGQGLQFLFEYFSETQRNKGNFPGRFSGRQFSNSRSEMNVSTLELGDSALYLCASSPTGRGDNEQFFGPGTRLTVL.

This clonotype appeared a few times. This chain links TRBV23-1 with TRBJ2-7; 9 bases line up with TRBD1. TRBV23-1 is treated as an ORF (open reading frame) with a function not yet certain. The CDR3 is 14 amino acids. With 2 bases clipped from V and 6 bases from J, the junction kept 5 bases outside the gene matches. CDR3 loop: CASSQRTGAPEQYF. As DNA, the CDR3 is TGCGCCAGCAGTCAAAGGACAGGGGCGCCCGAGCAGTACTTC.

This chain connects TRBV29-1 to TRBJ2-3; D is possibly TRBD2 (6 bases). Germline lookup yields CDR1 SQVTM and CDR2 ANQGSEA. Trimming took off 7 bases at V and 4 bases at J, with 18 bases between the two ends. The CDR3 length is 14 residues. The CDR3 region is CSAEAGGSPDTQYF. The CDR3, as DNA: TGCAGCGCCGAGGCCGGGGGTAGTCCAGATACGCAGTATTTT.

The rearrangement uses TRBV29-1 and TRBJ2-7, with 10 bases lining up with TRBD2. The CDR3 is 15 residues long. Per the germline V gene, CDR1 is SQVTM and CDR2 is ANQGSEA. V dropped 4 bases and J dropped 5; count of bases not matched to a gene: 11. The CDR3 nucleotides read TGCAGCGTTGGTTCCCTAGCGGGAGTGGTAGACGAGCAGTACTTC. Its protein product is CSVGSLAGVVDEQYF.

This clonotype came up a few times. This sequence joins TRBV27 and TRBJ1-6, with D perhaps matching TRBD1 (5 bases). The CDR3 covers 12 residues. Germline CDR1 and CDR2: MNHEY and SMNVEV (reference sequence). Trimming pared 6 bases from V and 7 bases from J, leaving 7 bases between. The chain's CDR3 is CASSRANSPLHF. The CDR3 DNA is TGTGCCAGCAGCAGGGCCAATTCACCCCTCCACTTT.

The rearrangement uses TRBV20-1 and TRBJ2-3, with 8 bases identical to TRBD1. V lost 3 bases to trimming and J lost 9 bases; unmatched junction nucleotides: 8. The V gene's germline CDR1 is DFQATT and CDR2 SNEGSKA (reference sequence). CDR3 length: 13 amino acids. This CDR3 is CSASLRDRRTQYF. CDR3 nucleotide sequence: TGCAGTGCTAGTCTCCGGGACAGGCGGACGCAGTATTTT.

This clonotype was detected only a few times. The CDR3 sequence: CATSGWVSFDEQFF. The CDR3 DNA reads TGTGCCACCAGTGGGTGGGTATCGTTCGATGAGCAGTTCTTC. The J gene is TRBJ2-1, the V gene TRBV19; D is uncertain. The CDR3 totals 14 residues. V dropped 10 bases and J dropped 8 bases, with 21 bases sitting between them. In germline, CDR1 is LNHDA, CDR2 SQIVND (reference sequence).

This chain connects TRBV29-1 to TRBJ2-2, with D perhaps matching TRBD2 (5 bases). The germline gives CDR1 SQVTM, CDR2 ANQGSEA. The CDR3 is made up of 13 amino acids. V dropped 6 bases and J dropped 0 bases, with 8 bases sitting between them. In DNA form, the CDR3 reads TGCAGCGTCCGGAGGCCGAACACCGGGGAGCTGTTTTTT. Its protein is CSVRRPNTGELFF.

The V call is TRBV20-1, the J call TRBJ2-5; D might be TRBD1 (6 bases). Germline V gene data show CDR1 as DFQATT and CDR2 as SNEGSKA (reference sequence). The CDR3 totals 14 residues. V shed 4 bases and J shed 5 bases, with 17 bases lying between them. The CDR3, as DNA: TGCAGTGCTACCCGGGACGCCAGGGGCGAGACCCAGTACTTC. It encodes CSATRDARGETQYF.

The chain has TRBV4-1 and TRBJ2-5; D unresolved. Between the trimmed V and J ends, which lost 3 bases and 3 bases, there was a span of 11 bases. Germline V gives CDR1 MGHRA, CDR2 YSYEKL. The CDR3 covers 14 residues. The CDR3 bases are TGCGCCAGCAGCCACTTCGACGGAGAAGAGACCCAGTACTTC. The encoded protein is CASSHFDGEETQYF.

This chain joins TRBV5-1 and TRBJ2-6; possibly TRBD1 for D (5 bases). The V gene's germline CDR1 is SGHRS and CDR2 YFSETQ. The CDR3 is made up of 15 amino acids. V gave up 2 bases and J gave up 4 bases, with 10 bases separating them. In nucleotides, the CDR3 is TGCGCCAGCAGCTTCCAGGGTCCCGGGGCCAACGTCCTGACTTTC. Translated: CASSFQGPGANVLTF. The variable domain in full, with the rest retrieved from reference TRBV5-1 and TRBJ2-6, is KAGVTQTPRYLIKTRGQQVTLSCSPISGHRSVSWYQQTPGQGLQFLFEYFSETQRNKGNFPGRFSGRQFSNSRSEMNVSTLELGDSALYLCASSFQGPGANVLTFGAGSRLTVL.

This clonotype came up a few times. This sequence joins TRBV5-1 and TRBJ2-2, with 8 bases fitting TRBD1. Trimming cost V 4 bases and J 0 bases; bases outside gene matches: 11. Germline V gene sequence: CDR1 SGHRS, CDR2 YFSETQ. This CDR3 is 18 amino acids long. DNA of the CDR3: TGCGCCAGCAGCAATCGGCAGGGGGCAAAGTCGAACACCGGGGAGCTGTTTTTT. This sequence encodes CASSNRQGAKSNTGELFF.

The chain carries TRBV4-3 and TRBJ2-5; D unresolved. The CDR3 sequence is 15 residues long. Germline V gene data show CDR1 as LGHNA and CDR2 as YSLEER. Trimming left V 0 bases short and J 5 bases short, with 13 bases between. The CDR3 DNA sequence: TGCGCCAGCAGCCAAGATTTGGGCTTGGGGGAGACCCAGTACTTC. Encoded protein: CASSQDLGLGETQYF.

The V and J genes are TRBV3-1 and TRBJ2-7; 14 nucleotides agree with TRBD2. J gave up 0 bases and V 2 bases, and 3 bases lay outside the gene matches. Germline V gene data show CDR1 as LGHDT and CDR2 as YNNKEL (reference sequence). The CDR3 spans 17 residues. CDR3 sequence (DNA): TGTGCCAGCAGCCAAAAAGGGACTAGCGGGAGCTCCTACGAGCAGTACTTC. Protein product: CASSQKGTSGSSYEQYF.

The chain links TRBV20-1 to TRBJ2-1, with D perhaps matching TRBD1 (6 bases). V was clipped by 6 bases and J by 6 bases, with 15 bases between them. This CDR3 region has 13 residues. CDR1 is DFQATT, CDR2 SNEGSKA, per germline (reference sequence). This CDR3 reads CSAAQGIVNEQFF. The CDR3 DNA is TGCAGTGCCGCGCAGGGGATCGTCAATGAGCAGTTCTTC.